The 20 T cell receptor beta chains listed next were all sequenced from one sample in a study of OX40 agonist ivuxolimab in advanced cancers. The repertoire was sequenced with immunoSEQ multiplex PCR; TCRdb's copy has only in-frame clones and lacks some. The table records approximately 61,000 clones, over 75% of them present only once. The specimen comprised CD4+ or CD8+ T cells sorted from blood, sampled in a trial of the OX40 agonist ivuxolimab. The receptor source for this set is an adult with an advanced solid tumor such as melanoma, head and neck, liver or kidney cancer.

The table lists this clone with a count of one. The chain employs TRBV28 and TRBJ1-4; D gene unclear. The CDR3 contains 13 residues. Trimming cost V 3 bases and J 6 bases, with 8 bases left between them. Germline loops: CDR1 MDHEN, CDR2 SYDVKM. This chain's CDR3 is CASSFSRYEKLFF. The CDR3 coding sequence is TGTGCCAGCAGTTTTTCCAGATATGAAAAACTGTTTTTT.

This clone was observed a single time. The genes are TRBV2 and TRBJ2-5; D ambiguous. The V end lost 8 bases, the J end lost 9 bases, and 22 bases lay between the germline ends. Germline values: CDR1 SNHLY, CDR2 FYNNEI. The CDR3 covers 14 residues. The CDR3: CASGSNGLDQAQYF. In DNA, the CDR3 is TGTGCCAGCGGCAGTAACGGTTTGGATCAGGCCCAGTACTTC.

V is TRBV7-2 and J is TRBJ2-7; no clear D gene. V was clipped by 1 base and J by 1 base, with 11 bases between them. There are 15 residues in the CDR3. The V gene's germline CDR1 is SGHTA and CDR2 FQGNSA. The DNA of the CDR3 is TGTGCCAGCAGCTTAGGGACGTTGGGATCCTACGAGCAGTACTTC. Its protein product is CASSLGTLGSYEQYF.

The chain combines TRBV19 with TRBJ2-5; D remains ambiguous. The V gene lost 8 bases and the J gene lost 3 bases, with 16 bases spanning the gap. This CDR3 is 14 amino acids long. Germline loops: CDR1 LNHDA, CDR2 SQIVND (reference sequence). CDR3 sequence: CASSLELSEETQYF. The CDR3 DNA reads TGTGCCAGTTCCCTGGAGCTATCAGAAGAGACCCAGTACTTC.

The V gene is TRBV11-2, the J gene TRBJ2-5; tentatively, D is TRBD1 (6 bases). The J call may be mistaken, given a closer DNA end match to TRBJ2-7. The CDR3 spans 13 residues. Germline V lookup: CDR1 SGHAT, CDR2 FQNNGV. CDR3 in DNA: TGTGCCAGCAGCCGGACAGAAGACTACGAGCAGTACTTC. Translated: CASSRTEDYEQYF.

The chain joins TRBV5-4 to TRBJ2-7; the D gene is possibly TRBD1 (6 bases). Germline V CDR1 and CDR2: SGHNT, YYREEE (reference sequence). Trimming cost V 4 bases and J 0 bases, with 11 bases left between them. The CDR3 is 14 amino acids. The CDR3 DNA follows: TGTGCCAGCAGCCCAGGACAGAGCTCCTACGAGCAGTACTTC. Protein: CASSPGQSSYEQYF.

J is TRBJ2-1 and V is TRBV19; 9 positions agree with TRBD2. Trimming took 5 bases from V and 4 from J; bases not matched to a gene: 6. CDR1 and CDR2 (germline): LNHDA, SQIVND (reference sequence). The CDR3 extends over 15 amino acids. In nucleotides, the CDR3 is TGTGCCAGTAGTCTTAGCGGGAGAGGTTACAATGAGCAGTTCTTC. Its translation: CASSLSGRGYNEQFF.

This clone was seen only a few times. The chain employs TRBV11-2 and TRBJ2-1; no reliable D call. V dropped 2 bases and J dropped 4 bases, with 3 bases sitting between them. Germline CDR1 reads SGHAT; CDR2 reads FQNNGV. There are 12 residues in the CDR3. This chain's CDR3 is CASSLKYNEQFF. The CDR3 DNA sequence: TGTGCCAGCAGCTTAAAATACAATGAGCAGTTCTTC.

The chain's CDR3 is CASSPGQGARGEQYF. Here the CDR3 DNA reads TGTGCCAGCAGTCCGGGACAGGGGGCGCGGGGCGAGCAGTACTTC. The J gene is TRBJ2-7, the V gene TRBV2; the match to TRBD1 covers 12 bases. Germline V CDR1 and CDR2: SNHLY, FYNNEI. J lost 6 bases, V lost 5 bases, and 8 bases had no gene match. The CDR3 spans 15 residues.

CDR3 sequence reads: CASSIPDSGATNEKLFF. As DNA, the CDR3 is TGTGCCAGTAGTATCCCCGACAGTGGGGCAACTAATGAAAAACTGTTTTTT. The chain has TRBV19 and TRBJ1-4, with a weak D call TRBD1 (5 bases). The CDR3 totals 17 residues. Trimming left V 3 bases short and J 0 bases short, with 14 bases between. Per the germline V gene, CDR1 is LNHDA and CDR2 is SQIVND (reference sequence).

The chain combines TRBV18 with TRBJ2-5; D uncertain. The V and J ends lost 0 bases and 5 bases respectively, with 13 bases between them. The CDR3 contains 15 residues. From germline, CDR1 is KGHSH and CDR2 LQKENI. CDR3 bases: TGTGCCAGCTCACCACCTCAGGCGGTGGGTGAGACCCAGTACTTC. As protein: CASSPPQAVGETQYF. Supplemented by reference TRBV18 and TRBJ2-5, the full variable domain reads NAGVMQNPRHLVRRRGQEARLRCSPMKGHSHVYWYRQLPEEGLKFMVYLQKENIIDESGMPKERFSAEFPKEGPSILRIQQVVRGDSAAYFCASSPPQAVGETQYFGPGTRLLVL.

The V gene is TRBV7-9, the J gene TRBJ2-1; 13 positions agree with TRBD2. The J segment lost 6 bases and the V segment lost 5 bases, leaving 4 bases of the junction unmatched. The CDR3 has 15 residues. The germline V gene has CDR1 SEHNR and CDR2 FQNEAQ (reference sequence). In DNA, the CDR3 is TGTGCCAGCAGCCCCCGACTAGCGGGAGGCAATGAGCAGTTCTTC. Translation gives CASSPRLAGGNEQFF.

The chain links TRBV19 to TRBJ1-2, with D perhaps TRBD1 (6 bases). Per germline, CDR1 LNHDA and CDR2 SQIVND (reference sequence). Trimming took off 9 bases at V and 7 bases at J, with 12 bases between the two ends. This CDR3 region has 11 residues. CDR3 bases: TGTGCCAGCTTCGCAGGGGCTGGCTACACCTTC. Residues: CASFAGAGYTF.

This chain joins TRBV6-5 and TRBJ2-3, with D possibly matching TRBD1 (6 bases). Per germline, CDR1 MNHEY and CDR2 SVGAGI. V lost 6 bases and J lost 2, with 15 bases in between. The CDR3 consists of 15 residues. CDR3 in DNA: TGTGCCAGCAGCCCAGGGGTCGGAGACACAGATACGCAGTATTTT. Translating it yields CASSPGVGDTDTQYF.

V is TRBV7-9 and J is TRBJ2-7; 7 bases match TRBD1. The J segment lost 0 bases and the V segment lost 8 bases, leaving 4 bases of the junction unmatched. The CDR3 loop spans 13 amino acids. Germline V lookup: CDR1 SEHNR, CDR2 FQNEAQ (reference sequence). The CDR3 bases are TGTGCCAGCCGGGACAGCCGCTCCTACGAGCAGTACTTC. Protein sequence: CASRDSRSYEQYF.

The chain is built from TRBV7-2 and TRBJ2-2, with no clear D. The V gene lost 5 bases and the J gene lost 1 base, with 2 bases spanning the gap. The CDR3 length is 12 residues. Germline-derived CDR1 and CDR2 are SGHTA and FQGNSA. The DNA of the CDR3 is TGTGCCAGCAGCGAGAACACCGGGGAGCTGTTTTTT. This sequence encodes CASSENTGELFF. The variable domain in full, with the rest retrieved from reference TRBV7-2 and TRBJ2-2, is GAGVSQSPSNKVTEKGKDVELRCDPISGHTALYWYRQSLGQGLEFLIYFQGNSAPDKSGLPSDRFSAERTGGSVSTLTIQRTQQEDSAVYLCASSENTGELFFGEGSRLTVL.

The V gene is TRBV4-3, the J gene TRBJ2-5, with 12 bases lining up with TRBD2. The J call is uncertain, as TRBJ2-7 better fits the DNA end. The CDR3 spans 16 residues. From germline, CDR1 is LGHNA and CDR2 YSLEER. CDR3 residues: CASSQETSGRTYEQYF. The CDR3 DNA reads TGCGCCAGCAGCCAAGAGACTAGCGGGAGAACCTACGAGCAGTACTTC.

The gene calls are TRBV15 and TRBJ2-1; 9 bases are shared with TRBD1. Trimming removed 3 bases from V and 9 bases from J; junction bases left unmatched: 9. Germline lookup yields CDR1 LNHNV and CDR2 YYDKDF (reference sequence). The CDR3 has 15 amino acids. CDR3 protein: CATSSAGTGSAEQFF. The CDR3 DNA reads TGTGCCACCAGCAGCGCCGGGACAGGGTCCGCTGAGCAGTTCTTC.

This sequence joins TRBV14 and TRBJ2-4; no definite D call. The germline V gene encodes CDR1 SGHDN and CDR2 FVKESK. Trimming pared 1 base from V and 6 bases from J, leaving 16 bases between. This CDR3 has 16 amino acids. The CDR3 is CASSQGVLHPLNIQYF. The DNA for the CDR3 is TGTGCCAGCAGCCAAGGGGTTCTCCACCCCCTAAACATTCAGTACTTC.

The CDR3 protein is CASSSGVQETQYF. The CDR3 DNA reads TGTGCCAGCAGTTCGGGAGTCCAAGAGACCCAGTACTTC. The rearrangement uses TRBV6-5 and TRBJ2-5, with a weak D call TRBD2 (6 bases). V was trimmed by 4 bases and J by 1 base, leaving 7 bases between them. This CDR3 spans 13 amino acids. In germline, CDR1 is MNHEY, CDR2 SVGAGI.